This T cell receptor beta chain derives from a study of T cells in Graves' hyperthyroidism and ophthalmopathy. Notes on the study in general: Ophthalmopathy was model-predicted a median approximately six months pre-onset.

In the case of this clonotype: Its target is unknown.

Uncontrolled infections, other autoimmune diseases, pregnancy or lactation led to exclusion of patients. Germline trimming cut 3 bases from V and 0 bases from J; bases unmatched to any gene: 4. CDR1 and CDR2 (germline): DFQATT, SNEGSKA (reference sequence). The CDR3 sequence is 16 residues long. It was RNA transcripts that yielded the amplified TCR beta CDR3 regions. The HTBI primer set was used in a first-round RT-PCR of the TCR CDR3. TCRdb reanalysed the multiplex PCR reads using MiXCR and keeps one entry per CDR3 protein. The data contain about 400,000 distinct CDR3 sequences, around a sixth of them seen just once; the ten biggest clones take up less than 15%.

V is TRBV20-1 and J is TRBJ2-2; 10 positions match TRBD2. This clonotype was obtained from a young woman with Graves' hyperthyroidism. Material for sequencing was blood. The CDR3 region is CSASFGLAANTGELFF. The CDR3 nucleotides are TGCAGTGCTAGCTTCGGACTAGCGGCGAACACCGGGGAGCTGTTTTTT.